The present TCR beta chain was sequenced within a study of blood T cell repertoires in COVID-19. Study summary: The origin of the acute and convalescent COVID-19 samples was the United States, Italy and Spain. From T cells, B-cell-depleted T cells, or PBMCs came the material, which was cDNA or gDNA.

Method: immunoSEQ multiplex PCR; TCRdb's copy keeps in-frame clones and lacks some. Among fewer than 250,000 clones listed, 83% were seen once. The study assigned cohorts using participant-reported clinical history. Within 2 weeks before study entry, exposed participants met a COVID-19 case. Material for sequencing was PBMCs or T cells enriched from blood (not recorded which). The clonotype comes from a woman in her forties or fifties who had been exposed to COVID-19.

Written as DNA, the CDR3 is TGCGCCAGCAGCCTCCGACTAGCAGGGCGCACTGAAGCTTTCTTT. The encoded protein is CASSLRLAGRTEAFF. The chain couples TRBV5-1 to TRBJ1-1; maybe TRBD1 (5 bases). Per the germline V gene, CDR1 is SGHRS and CDR2 is YFSETQ. The V end was cut by 4 bases, the J end by 4 bases, with 17 bases between. The CDR3 totals 15 residues.